This T cell receptor beta chain was retrieved from a study of T cells in Graves' hyperthyroidism and ophthalmopathy. Whole-study context: Peripheral blood was collected at initial diagnosis, before any treatment. Overall study findings and caveats: The model predicted ophthalmopathy a median roughly six months before onset. Ophthalmopathy was distinguished from stable hyperthyroidism by 13 V-J signatures.

This clonotype was found a few times. Antigen: not known. CDR3 size: 14 residues. Trimming cost V 7 bases and J 4 bases, with 16 bases left between them. The germline CDR1 and CDR2 sequences are ENHRY and SYGVKD. The study based diagnoses on clinical symptoms, serum thyroxine and TRAb, thyroid ultrasound and orbital computed tomography. Researchers amplified the TCR beta CDR3 regions from RNA transcripts. Using the HTBI primer set, a first-round RT-PCR was run on the TCR CDR3. TCRdb re-analysed the multiplex PCR reads in MiXCR, keeping a single row per CDR3 protein. The data contain about 640,000 distinct CDR3 sequences, about 20% of them seen just once; the ten biggest clones take up about 34%.

This rearrangement joins TRBV10-3 to TRBJ1-2; maybe TRBD1 (5 bases). The sequenced sample consisted of blood. This TCR came from a man aged 30 to 45 with Graves' ophthalmopathy. This CDR3 is CAITQAAGGYGYTF. As DNA, the CDR3 is TGTGCCATCACTCAAGCCGCCGGGGGCTATGGCTACACCTTC.